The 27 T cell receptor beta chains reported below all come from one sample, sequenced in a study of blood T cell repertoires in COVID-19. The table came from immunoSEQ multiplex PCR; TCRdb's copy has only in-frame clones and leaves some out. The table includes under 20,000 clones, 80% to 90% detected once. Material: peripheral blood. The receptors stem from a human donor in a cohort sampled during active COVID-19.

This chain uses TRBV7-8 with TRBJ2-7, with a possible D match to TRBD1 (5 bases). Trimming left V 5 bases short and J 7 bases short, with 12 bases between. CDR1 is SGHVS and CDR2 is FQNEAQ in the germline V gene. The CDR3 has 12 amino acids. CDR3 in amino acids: CASSHTQGEQYF. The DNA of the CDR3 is TGTGCCAGCAGCCACACCCAGGGAGAGCAGTACTTC.

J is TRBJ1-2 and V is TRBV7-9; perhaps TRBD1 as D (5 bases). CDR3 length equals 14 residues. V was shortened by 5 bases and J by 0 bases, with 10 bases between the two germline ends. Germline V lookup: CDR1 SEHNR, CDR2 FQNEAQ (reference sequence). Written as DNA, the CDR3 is TGTGCCAGCAGCGCTAGACAGACTAACTATGGCTACACCTTC. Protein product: CASSARQTNYGYTF.

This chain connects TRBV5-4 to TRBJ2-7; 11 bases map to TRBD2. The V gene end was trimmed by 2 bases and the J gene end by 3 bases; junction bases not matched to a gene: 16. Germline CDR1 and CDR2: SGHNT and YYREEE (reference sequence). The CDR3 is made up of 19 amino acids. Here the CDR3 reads CASSLAGGRALAGGYEQYF. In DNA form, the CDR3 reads TGTGCCAGCAGCTTAGCGGGGGGGAGAGCGCTAGCGGGAGGCTACGAGCAGTACTTC.

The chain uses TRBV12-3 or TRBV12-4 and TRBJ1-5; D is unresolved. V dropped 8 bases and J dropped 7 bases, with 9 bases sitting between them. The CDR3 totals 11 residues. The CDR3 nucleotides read TGTGCCAGCGGGCTTAAACAGCCCCAGCATTTT. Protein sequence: CASGLKQPQHF.

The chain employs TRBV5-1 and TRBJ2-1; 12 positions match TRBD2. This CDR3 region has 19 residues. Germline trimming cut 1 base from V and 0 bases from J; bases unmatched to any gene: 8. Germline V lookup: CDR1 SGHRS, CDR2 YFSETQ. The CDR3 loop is CASSLRSSGRGSSYNEQFF. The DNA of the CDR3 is TGCGCCAGCAGCTTGCGTTCTAGCGGGAGGGGCAGCTCCTACAATGAGCAGTTCTTC.

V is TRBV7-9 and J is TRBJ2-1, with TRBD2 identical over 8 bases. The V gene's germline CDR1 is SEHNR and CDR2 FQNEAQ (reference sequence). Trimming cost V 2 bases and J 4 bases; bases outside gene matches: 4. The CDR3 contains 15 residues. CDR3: CASSLSGGLYNEQFF. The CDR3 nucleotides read TGTGCCAGCAGCTTAAGCGGGGGACTTTACAATGAGCAGTTCTTC.

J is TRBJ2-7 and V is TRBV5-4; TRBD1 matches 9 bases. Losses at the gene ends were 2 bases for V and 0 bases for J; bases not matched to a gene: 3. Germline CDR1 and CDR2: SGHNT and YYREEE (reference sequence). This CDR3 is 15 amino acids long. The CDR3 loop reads CASSLGQGFSYEQYF. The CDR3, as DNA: TGTGCCAGCAGCTTAGGACAGGGGTTCTCCTACGAGCAGTACTTC.

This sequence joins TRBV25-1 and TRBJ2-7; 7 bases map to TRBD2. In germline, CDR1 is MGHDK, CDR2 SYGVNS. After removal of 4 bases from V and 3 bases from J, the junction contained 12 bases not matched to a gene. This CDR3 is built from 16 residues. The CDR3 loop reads CASSASRAGALYEQYF. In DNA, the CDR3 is TGTGCCAGCAGTGCCTCCCGGGCGGGAGCTCTCTACGAGCAGTACTTC.

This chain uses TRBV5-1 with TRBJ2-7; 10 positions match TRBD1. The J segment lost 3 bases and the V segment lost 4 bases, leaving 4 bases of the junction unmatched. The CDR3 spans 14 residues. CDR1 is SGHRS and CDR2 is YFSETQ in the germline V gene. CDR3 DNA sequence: TGCGCCAGCAGCACGGGACAGGGGATCTACGAGCAGTACTTC. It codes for CASSTGQGIYEQYF.

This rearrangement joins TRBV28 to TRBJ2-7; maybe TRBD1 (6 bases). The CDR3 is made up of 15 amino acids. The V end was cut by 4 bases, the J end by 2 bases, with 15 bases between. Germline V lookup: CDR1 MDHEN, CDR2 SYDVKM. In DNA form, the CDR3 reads TGTGCCAGCAGTTCCCCCTCAGGGGACCCCTACGAGCAGTACTTC. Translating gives CASSSPSGDPYEQYF.

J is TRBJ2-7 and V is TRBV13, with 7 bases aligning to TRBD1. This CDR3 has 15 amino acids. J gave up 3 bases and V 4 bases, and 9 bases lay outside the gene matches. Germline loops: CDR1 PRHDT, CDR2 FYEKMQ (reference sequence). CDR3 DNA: TGTGCCAGCAGCTCCCCGCGGACAGGACGCTACGAGCAGTACTTC. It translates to CASSSPRTGRYEQYF.

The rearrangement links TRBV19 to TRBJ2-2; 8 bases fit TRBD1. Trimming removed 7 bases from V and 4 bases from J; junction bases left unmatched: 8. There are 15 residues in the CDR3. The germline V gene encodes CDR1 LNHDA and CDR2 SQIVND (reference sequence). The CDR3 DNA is TGTGCCAGTACACAGGGGGACGTTATCACCGGGGAGCTGTTTTTT. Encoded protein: CASTQGDVITGELFF.

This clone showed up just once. This chain's CDR3 is CASSESHRPEGQYF. The CDR3 DNA sequence: TGTGCCAGCAGTGAAAGCCACAGGCCAGAAGGACAGTACTTC. This chain joins TRBV6-1 and TRBJ2-7; tentatively, D is TRBD1 (5 bases). V lost 2 bases, J lost 10 bases, and 18 bases lay in between. The CDR3 contains 14 residues. Germline V lookup: CDR1 MNHNS, CDR2 SASEGT.

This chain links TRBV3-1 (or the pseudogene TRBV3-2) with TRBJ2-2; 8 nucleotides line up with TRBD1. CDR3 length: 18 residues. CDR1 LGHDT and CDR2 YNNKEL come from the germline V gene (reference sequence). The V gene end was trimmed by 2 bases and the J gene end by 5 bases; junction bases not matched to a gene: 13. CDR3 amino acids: CASSQSRQGPGLTGELFF. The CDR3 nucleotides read TGTGCCAGCAGCCAATCCAGACAGGGGCCAGGTTTGACCGGGGAGCTGTTTTTT.

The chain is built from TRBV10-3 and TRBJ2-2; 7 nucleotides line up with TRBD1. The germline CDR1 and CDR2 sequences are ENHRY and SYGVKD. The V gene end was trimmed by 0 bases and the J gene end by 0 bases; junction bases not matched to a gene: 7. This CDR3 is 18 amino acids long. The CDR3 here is CAISESFGTAANTGELFF. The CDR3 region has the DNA TGTGCCATCAGTGAGTCCTTCGGGACAGCGGCGAACACCGGGGAGCTGTTTTTT.

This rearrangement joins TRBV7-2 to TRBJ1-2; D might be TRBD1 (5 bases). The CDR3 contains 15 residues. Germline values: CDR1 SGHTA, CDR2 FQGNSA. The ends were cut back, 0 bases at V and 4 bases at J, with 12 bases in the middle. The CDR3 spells CASSLAGQAFYGYTF. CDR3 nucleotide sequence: TGTGCCAGCAGCTTAGCGGGGCAGGCCTTCTATGGCTACACCTTC.

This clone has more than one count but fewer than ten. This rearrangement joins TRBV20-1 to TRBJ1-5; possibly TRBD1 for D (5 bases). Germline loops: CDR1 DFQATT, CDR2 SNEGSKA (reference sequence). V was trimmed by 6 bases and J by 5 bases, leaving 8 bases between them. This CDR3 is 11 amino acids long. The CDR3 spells CSARADQPQHF. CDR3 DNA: TGCAGTGCCAGGGCAGATCAGCCCCAGCATTTT.

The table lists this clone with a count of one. This chain's CDR3 is CSAGIMNTEAFF. DNA for the CDR3: TGCAGCGCGGGAATAATGAACACTGAAGCTTTCTTT. The V call is TRBV29-1, the J call TRBJ1-1, with unresolved D. CDR1 SQVTM and CDR2 ANQGSEA come from the germline V gene. V was shortened by 7 bases and J by 0 bases, with 9 bases between the two germline ends. The CDR3 sequence is 12 residues long.

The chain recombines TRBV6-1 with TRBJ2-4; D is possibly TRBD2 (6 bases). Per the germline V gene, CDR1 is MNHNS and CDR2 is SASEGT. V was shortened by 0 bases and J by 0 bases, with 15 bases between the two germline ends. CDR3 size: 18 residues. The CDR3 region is CASSEASGTKLAKNIQYF. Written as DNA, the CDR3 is TGTGCCAGCAGTGAAGCTAGCGGCACTAAACTAGCCAAAAACATTCAGTACTTC.

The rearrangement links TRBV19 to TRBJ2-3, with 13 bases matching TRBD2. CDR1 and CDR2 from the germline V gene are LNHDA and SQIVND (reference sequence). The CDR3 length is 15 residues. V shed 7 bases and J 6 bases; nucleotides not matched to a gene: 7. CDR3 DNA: TGTGCCAGTAAGAGGACTAGCGGGAGTCCCGATACGCAGTATTTT. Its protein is CASKRTSGSPDTQYF.

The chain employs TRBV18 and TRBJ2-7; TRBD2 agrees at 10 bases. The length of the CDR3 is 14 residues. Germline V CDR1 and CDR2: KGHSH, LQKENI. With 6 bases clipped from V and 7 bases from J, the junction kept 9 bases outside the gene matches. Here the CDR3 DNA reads TGTGCCAGCTCCCTTTCTAGCGGGAGCAGAGAGCAGTACTTC. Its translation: CASSLSSGSREQYF. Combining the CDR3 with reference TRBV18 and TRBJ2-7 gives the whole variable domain NAGVMQNPRHLVRRRGQEARLRCSPMKGHSHVYWYRQLPEEGLKFMVYLQKENIIDESGMPKERFSAEFPKEGPSILRIQQVVRGDSAAYFCASSLSSGSREQYFGPGTRLTVT.

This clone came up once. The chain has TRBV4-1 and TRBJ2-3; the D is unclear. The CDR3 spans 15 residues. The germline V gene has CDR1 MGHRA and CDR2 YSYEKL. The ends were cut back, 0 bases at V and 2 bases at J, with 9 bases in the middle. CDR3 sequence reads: CASSQDSLDTDTQYF. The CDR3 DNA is TGCGCCAGCAGCCAAGATTCCCTAGACACAGATACGCAGTATTTT.

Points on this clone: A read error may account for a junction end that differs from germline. The CDR3 here is CATSRGTDGIYGYTF. The DNA for the CDR3 is TGTGCCACCAGTAGAGGTACGGACGGGATTTATGGCTACACCTTC. V usage is TRBV15 and J usage is TRBJ1-2; the D is unclear. Germline values: CDR1 LNHNV, CDR2 YYDKDF (reference sequence). The CDR3 loop spans 15 amino acids.

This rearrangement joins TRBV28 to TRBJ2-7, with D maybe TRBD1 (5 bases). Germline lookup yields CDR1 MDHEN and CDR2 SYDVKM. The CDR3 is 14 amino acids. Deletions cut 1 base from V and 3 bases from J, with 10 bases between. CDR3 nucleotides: TGTGCCAGCAGTTTATCAATGGGGCTCTACGAGCAGTACTTC. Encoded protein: CASSLSMGLYEQYF.

In DNA, the CDR3 is TGTGCCAGCAGCTTGGAGGGGGTTGGCGAAAAACTGTTTTTT. Translating gives CASSLEGVGEKLFF. The chain employs TRBV5-6 and TRBJ1-4; weak D call: TRBD1 (6 bases). The CDR3 runs to 14 residues. The V and J ends lost 0 bases and 8 bases respectively, with 11 bases between them. The V gene's germline CDR1 is SGHDT and CDR2 YYEEEE.

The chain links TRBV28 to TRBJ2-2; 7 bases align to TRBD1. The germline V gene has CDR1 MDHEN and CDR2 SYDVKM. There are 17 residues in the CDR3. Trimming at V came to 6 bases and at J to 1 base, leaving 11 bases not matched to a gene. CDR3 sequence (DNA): TGTGCCAGCAGGCTAAGGACAGGCCGAAAGAACACCGGGGAGCTGTTTTTT. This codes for CASRLRTGRKNTGELFF.

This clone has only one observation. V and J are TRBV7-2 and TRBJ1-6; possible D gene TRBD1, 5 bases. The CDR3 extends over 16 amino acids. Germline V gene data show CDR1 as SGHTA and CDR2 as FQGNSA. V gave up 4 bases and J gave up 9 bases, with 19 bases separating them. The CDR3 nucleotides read TGTGCCAGCAGCTCCGGTTGGCAGGGCGTTGGTTCACCCCTCCACTTT. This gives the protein CASSSGWQGVGSPLHF.